Each of the 21 T cell receptor beta chains below was sequenced from the same sample in a study of T cell responses to AZD1222 COVID-19 vaccine. The table came from immunoSEQ multiplex PCR; TCRdb's copy has only in-frame clones and leaves some out. The sample consists of 95,000 to 110,000 clones, 75% to 95% of them appearing once. The sample consisted of peripheral blood, taken on day 0 of AZD1222 vaccination. The receptor set was obtained from an adult in good health.

This chain connects TRBV15 to TRBJ1-5, with a tentative D call TRBD1 (6 bases). The V end was cut by 4 bases, the J end by 0 bases, with 19 bases between. The CDR3 extends over 18 amino acids. Per the germline V gene, CDR1 is LNHNV and CDR2 is YYDKDF (reference sequence). The CDR3 region is CATSKAQGAGYSNQPQHF. Here the CDR3 DNA reads TGTGCCACCAGCAAAGCACAGGGAGCGGGGTATAGCAATCAGCCCCAGCATTTT. The whole variable domain, filled in from reference TRBV15 and TRBJ1-5, reads DAMVIQNPRYQVTQFGKPVTLSCSQTLNHNVMYWYQQKSSQAPKLLFHYYDKDFNNEADTPDNFQSRRPNTSFCFLDIRSPGLGDTAMYLCATSKAQGAGYSNQPQHFGDGTRLSIL.

The chain recombines TRBV5-5 with TRBJ1-6, with TRBD1 matching 7 bases. The germline gives CDR1 SGHKS, CDR2 YYEKEE (reference sequence). CDR3 size: 13 residues. J was trimmed by 8 bases and V by 3 bases; bases with no gene match: 2. The chain's CDR3 is CASSWDRDSPLHF. DNA of the CDR3: TGTGCCAGCAGCTGGGACAGAGATTCACCCCTCCACTTT. The full variable domain, completed using reference TRBV5-5 and TRBJ1-6, is DAGVTQSPTHLIKTRGQQVTLRCSPISGHKSVSWYQQVLGQGPQFIFQYYEKEERGRGNFPDRFSARQFPNYSSELNVNALLLGDSALYLCASSWDRDSPLHFGNGTRLTVT.

This rearrangement joins TRBV19 to TRBJ1-2; D not resolved. The V gene lost 5 bases and the J gene lost 8 bases, with 15 bases spanning the gap. Germline CDR1 LNHDA, CDR2 SQIVND (reference sequence). The CDR3 consists of 13 residues. Here the CDR3 reads CASSSARIGGYTF. CDR3 nucleotide sequence: TGTGCCAGTAGTTCCGCCAGGATAGGGGGCTACACCTTC.

The chain carries TRBV7-9 and TRBJ1-5, with D maybe TRBD1 (5 bases). V lost 5 bases and J 4 bases, leaving 15 bases between the germline ends. This CDR3 region has 15 residues. The germline CDR1 and CDR2 sequences are SEHNR and FQNEAQ (reference sequence). In DNA, the CDR3 is TGTGCCAGCAGCGGTGGAGGGGACTATAATCAGCCCCAGCATTTT. Amino acid sequence: CASSGGGDYNQPQHF.

This clone has more than one count but fewer than ten. The rearrangement links TRBV15 to TRBJ1-1; a possible D gene is TRBD1 (5 bases). Trimming shortened V by 2 bases and J by 2 bases, and 15 bases separated the two germline ends. Germline V gene lookup returns CDR1 LNHNV and CDR2 YYDKDF (reference sequence). The CDR3 totals 16 residues. CDR3 sequence: CATSRWGGTVNTEAFF. CDR3 bases: TGTGCCACCAGCAGATGGGGAGGGACTGTAAACACTGAAGCTTTCTTT.

The J gene is TRBJ1-2, the V gene TRBV7-2; 7 nucleotides agree with TRBD1. With V trimmed by 5 bases and J by 2 bases, 2 bases remained unmatched. This CDR3 has 13 residues. Per the germline V gene, CDR1 is SGHTA and CDR2 is FQGNSA. CDR3 bases: TGTGCCAGCAGCCAGGGACAGAACTATGGCTACACCTTC. Amino acids: CASSQGQNYGYTF. Based on the CDR3 plus reference TRBV7-2 and TRBJ1-2, the full variable domain is GAGVSQSPSNKVTEKGKDVELRCDPISGHTALYWYRQSLGQGLEFLIYFQGNSAPDKSGLPSDRFSAERTGGSVSTLTIQRTQQEDSAVYLCASSQGQNYGYTFGSGTRLTVV.

This clone was seen only once. This chain uses TRBV7-6 with TRBJ2-2; perhaps TRBD1 as D (5 bases). CDR1 is SGHVS, CDR2 FNYEAQ, per germline. Trimming stripped 2 bases from V and 6 bases from J, with 13 bases between. The CDR3 consists of 15 residues. In DNA form, the CDR3 reads TGTGCCAGCAGCTTAAGGGTCCTAGGGGCCGGGGAGCTGTTTTTT. This gives the protein CASSLRVLGAGELFF.

The chain carries TRBV28 and TRBJ2-1, with 7 nucleotides matching TRBD2. V was clipped by 4 bases and J by 4 bases; unmatched bases: 4. The CDR3 spans 14 residues. Germline V gene data show CDR1 as MDHEN and CDR2 as SYDVKM. In DNA, the CDR3 is TGTGCCAGCAGTTGGGGGGGGGTATACAATGAGCAGTTCTTC. This sequence encodes CASSWGGVYNEQFF.

V and J are TRBV6-5 and TRBJ2-7, with a tentative D call TRBD1 (5 bases). This CDR3 has 14 residues. The V gene's germline CDR1 is MNHEY and CDR2 SVGAGI. The V and J ends lost 5 bases and 4 bases respectively, with 15 bases between them. The chain's CDR3 is CASSQGLAVYEQYF. CDR3 coding DNA: TGTGCCAGCAGTCAGGGTTTGGCTGTGTACGAGCAGTACTTC.

This rearrangement joins TRBV18 to TRBJ1-1; 7 positions match TRBD1. J was trimmed by 3 bases and V by 5 bases; bases with no gene match: 12. The germline V gene encodes CDR1 KGHSH and CDR2 LQKENI. There are 16 residues in the CDR3. The CDR3 DNA is TGTGCCAGCTCATCCCAGGGGGGGGGCCCTTACACTGAAGCTTTCTTT. Translation: CASSSQGGGPYTEAFF.

V is TRBV9 and J is TRBJ2-7; TRBD1 aligns across 8 bases. This CDR3 region has 13 residues. With 0 bases clipped from V and 8 bases from J, the junction kept 4 bases outside the gene matches. Germline-derived CDR1 and CDR2 are SGDLS and YYNGEE. The CDR3 region is CASSVVTGEKQYF. DNA of the CDR3: TGTGCCAGCAGCGTAGTGACAGGGGAAAAGCAGTACTTC.

The chain combines TRBV12-5 with TRBJ2-3; D is unclear. Trimming pared 4 bases from V and 8 bases from J, leaving 13 bases between. Germline assignment: CDR1 LGHNT and CDR2 FRNRAP. The CDR3 extends over 13 amino acids. The chain's CDR3 is CASGSSLSGTQYF. In nucleotides, the CDR3 is TGTGCTAGTGGTTCCTCTTTATCGGGTACGCAGTATTTT.

This clone has just one count. The chain has TRBV28 and TRBJ1-2, with D perhaps matching TRBD1 (5 bases). Germline CDR1 is MDHEN and CDR2 is SYDVKM. This CDR3 is built from 13 residues. The germline V and J ends were trimmed by 6 bases and 6 bases, with 14 bases remaining between them. In DNA form, the CDR3 reads TGTGCCAGCAGACAGCAGGGTTCGAATGGCTACACCTTC. This translates into CASRQQGSNGYTF.

The chain joins TRBV3-1 (or the pseudogene TRBV3-2) to TRBJ2-2; D is unclear. V lost 4 bases to trimming and J lost 1 base, with 16 bases between them. Germline V lookup: CDR1 LGHDT, CDR2 YNNKEL (reference sequence). This CDR3 is 17 amino acids long. In nucleotides, the CDR3 is TGTGCCAGCAGCCCCTCAAGGCCAGCGAAGAACACCGGGGAGCTGTTTTTT. As protein: CASSPSRPAKNTGELFF.

The rearrangement links TRBV5-4 to TRBJ1-4; no reliable D call. The CDR3 contains 14 residues. Trimming cost V 0 bases and J 3 bases, with 6 bases left between them. In germline, CDR1 is SGHNT, CDR2 YYREEE (reference sequence). The CDR3 loop is CASSLVGPNEKLFF. The CDR3 region has the DNA TGTGCCAGCAGCTTGGTCGGCCCTAATGAAAAACTGTTTTTT.

The chain uses TRBV11-2 and TRBJ2-7, with a possible D match to TRBD2 (5 bases). Germline V gene lookup returns CDR1 SGHAT and CDR2 FQNNGV. The CDR3 totals 12 residues. V lost 0 bases and J 9 bases, leaving 9 bases between the germline ends. CDR3 amino acids: CASSLDGRGQYF. CDR3 DNA: TGTGCCAGCAGCTTAGACGGACGGGGGCAGTACTTC.

This chain links TRBV6-2 or TRBV6-3 with TRBJ2-7; 9 bases are shared with TRBD2. Trimming took 5 bases from V and 3 from J; bases not matched to a gene: 5. The CDR3 loop spans 14 amino acids. The germline V gene has CDR1 MNHEY and CDR2 SVGEGT. The CDR3 reads CASSLFSGSYEQYF. DNA for the CDR3: TGTGCCAGCAGTCTTTTTAGCGGGAGCTACGAGCAGTACTTC.

The chain has TRBV19 and TRBJ1-2; D is uncertain. This CDR3 contains 13 residues. Germline assignment: CDR1 LNHDA and CDR2 SQIVND (reference sequence). V lost 5 bases and J lost 7, with 14 bases in between. The CDR3 spells CASSLGSSGGYTF. In DNA form, the CDR3 reads TGTGCCAGTAGTTTAGGAAGCAGCGGTGGCTACACCTTC. Full variable domain (missing parts from reference TRBV19 and TRBJ1-2): DGGITQSPKYLFRKEGQNVTLSCEQNLNHDAMYWYRQDPGQGLRLIYYSQIVNDFQKGDIAEGYSVSREKKESFPLTVTSAQKNPTAFYLCASSLGSSGGYTFGSGTRLTVV.

The chain links TRBV2 to TRBJ1-3; tentatively, D is TRBD1 (5 bases). The CDR3 is 15 residues long. Germline values: CDR1 SNHLY, CDR2 FYNNEI. V was trimmed by 6 bases and J by 0 bases, leaving 12 bases between them. Here the CDR3 reads CASRTDMISGNTIYF. The CDR3 DNA reads as TGTGCCAGCAGGACGGACATGATCTCTGGAAACACCATATATTTT.

This clone appeared a single time. V and J are TRBV7-2 and TRBJ1-2, with 8 positions matching TRBD1. V gave up 0 bases and J gave up 6 bases; unmatched junction bases: 9. CDR1 and CDR2 (germline): SGHTA, FQGNSA. This CDR3 has 16 amino acids. CDR3 amino acids: CASSLAVTTGANGYTF. Written as DNA, the CDR3 is TGTGCCAGCAGCTTAGCGGTAACGACAGGGGCGAATGGCTACACCTTC.

The chain uses TRBV6-5 and TRBJ2-3; 7 bases match TRBD1. V lost 2 bases and J lost 3; bases outside the gene matches: 5. CDR3 size: 15 residues. From germline, CDR1 is MNHEY and CDR2 SVGAGI. Here the CDR3 reads CASSYPRQGTDTQYF. CDR3 coding DNA: TGTGCCAGCAGTTACCCCAGACAGGGTACAGATACGCAGTATTTT.